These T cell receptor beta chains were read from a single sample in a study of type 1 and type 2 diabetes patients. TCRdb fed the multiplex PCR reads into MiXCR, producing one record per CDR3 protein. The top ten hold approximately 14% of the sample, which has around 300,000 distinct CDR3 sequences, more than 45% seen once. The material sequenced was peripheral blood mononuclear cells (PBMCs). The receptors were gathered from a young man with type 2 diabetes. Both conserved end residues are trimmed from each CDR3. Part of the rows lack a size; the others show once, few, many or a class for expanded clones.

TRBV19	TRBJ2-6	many	ASSPRLAGGSGANVLT
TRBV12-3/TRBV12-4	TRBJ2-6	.	ASSQRNSGANVLT
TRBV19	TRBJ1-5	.	ASSFLATEQPQH
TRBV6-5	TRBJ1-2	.	ASSYSRDRVANYGYT
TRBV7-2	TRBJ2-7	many	ASTLRSRGDEQY
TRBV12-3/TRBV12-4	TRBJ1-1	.	ASSSGTGLEAF
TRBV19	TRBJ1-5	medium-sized	ASRGGTGENRPQH
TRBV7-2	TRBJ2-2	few	ASSKGRGTGELF
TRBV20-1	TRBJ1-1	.	SAIRTILNTEAF
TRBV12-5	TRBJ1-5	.	ASGWGDQPQH
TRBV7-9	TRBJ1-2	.	ASSDIGYGYT
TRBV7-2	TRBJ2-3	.	ASSFVSGGPGDTQY
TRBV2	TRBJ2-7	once	ASSLFVGVYEQY
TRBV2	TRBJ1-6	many	ATTGTENSPLH
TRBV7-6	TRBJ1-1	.	ASSLVFRGGNTEAF